The clone carrying this T cell receptor beta chain was recorded only once. Its cognate antigen is unknown. Libraries were prepared by immunoSEQ multiplex PCR; TCRdb keeps only in-frame clonotypes and omits some of them. This repertoire shows roughly 93,000 clones, roughly 93% found once; its top ten account for about 0.5%. The data were obtained in a study of graft-versus-host responses after intestinal transplantation. About the research overall: Recipients had transplants, and these were multivisceral, liver-intestinal, or isolated intestinal. Every one of the recipients received anti-thymocyte globulin induction and afterwards took tacrolimus and steroids for roughly three years. Points from the study as a whole: HvG clone declines early post-transplant were associated with peak circulating GvH levels. Clonal ratios of graft-versus-host to host-versus-graft in allografts were high for patients exhibiting graft-donor T cell macrochimerism.

Germline CDR1 MNHEY, CDR2 SMNVEV (reference sequence). V gave up 5 bases and J gave up 6 bases, with 18 bases separating them. The length of the CDR3 is 15 residues. The source material was unstimulated CD8+ T cells sorted from spleen or lymph node cells, sampled before intestinal transplant. V is TRBV27 and J is TRBJ2-3; D possibly corresponds to TRBD2 (5 bases). The sequence was obtained from a human donor who received an intestinal transplant. The DNA of the CDR3 is TGTGCCAGCAGTCAAACAGCGGACCCCACGGATACGCAGTATTTT. It encodes CASSQTADPTDTQYF.